This T cell receptor beta chain comes out of a study of Ad26.COV2.S vaccination and SARS-CoV-2 variants. The table came from immunoSEQ multiplex PCR; TCRdb's copy has only in-frame clones and leaves some out. The sample records around 450,000 clones, 89% being singletons. In germline, CDR1 is SGHDT, CDR2 YYEEEE. Unmatched junction bases numbered 7, after V lost 6 bases and J lost 4 bases. The CDR3 contains 14 residues. The sample's treatment: roughly 19 received Ad26.COV2.S at low or high dose, single or two shots; about 5 received placebo; per-sample allocation not given. Each sample was drawn 63 days after the first injection (of vaccine or placebo).

The chain has TRBV5-6 and TRBJ2-3; 8 bases are shared with TRBD2. Source: peripheral blood, taken in a trial of Ad26.COV2.S vaccine versus placebo. The sequence was collected from a person between 18 and 59 years old who received the Ad26.COV2.S COVID-19 vaccine or a placebo. The CDR3 nucleotides read TGTGCCAGCATTGCGGGAGGCGCCCCAGATACGCAGTATTTT. Translated, it gives CASIAGGAPDTQYF.